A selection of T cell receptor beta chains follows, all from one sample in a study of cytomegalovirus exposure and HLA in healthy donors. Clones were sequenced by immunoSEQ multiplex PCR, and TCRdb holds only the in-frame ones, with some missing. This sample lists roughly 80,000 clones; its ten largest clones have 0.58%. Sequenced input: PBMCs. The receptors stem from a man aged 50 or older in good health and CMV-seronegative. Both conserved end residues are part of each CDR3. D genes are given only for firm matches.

CDR3: CASRPGLAGTYEQYF; DNA: TGTGCCAGCAGACCCGGACTAGCGGGTACCTACGAGCAGTACTTC; V: TRBV7-2; length: 15; D: TRBD2; J: TRBJ2-7
CDR3: CASSRDRVETQYF; DNA: TGTGCCAGCAGTCGGGACAGGGTGGAGACCCAGTACTTC; V: TRBV2; length: 13; D: TRBD1; J: TRBJ2-5
CDR3: CASSPRQGANYGYTF; DNA: TGTGCCAGCAGCCCGCGACAGGGGGCTAACTATGGCTACACCTTC; V: TRBV5-4; length: 15; D: TRBD1; J: TRBJ1-2
CDR3: CASRLGQGNYGYTF; DNA: TGTGCCAGCAGGTTGGGACAGGGGAACTATGGCTACACCTTC; V: TRBV28; length: 14; D: TRBD1; J: TRBJ1-2
CDR3: CASSPNRQGVNTGELFF; DNA: TGTGCCAGCTCACCTAATCGACAGGGAGTAAACACCGGGGAGCTGTTTTTT; V: TRBV18; length: 17; D: TRBD1; J: TRBJ2-2
CDR3: CASRSRLRGADTQYF; DNA: TGTGCCAGCAGATCTAGACTCAGGGGGGCAGATACGCAGTATTTT; V: TRBV6-5; length: 15; D: NA; J: TRBJ2-3
CDR3: CAIHATGLYGYTF; DNA: TGTGCCATTCACGCGACAGGACTCTATGGCTACACCTTC; V: TRBV28; length: 13; D: NA; J: TRBJ1-2
CDR3: CASSLWTGINSGNTIYF; DNA: TGTGCCAGCAGTTTATGGACAGGTATAAACTCTGGAAACACCATATATTTT; V: TRBV28; length: 17; D: NA; J: TRBJ1-3
CDR3: CAITRGQMYEPQHF; DNA: TGTGCCATCACAAGGGGACAGATGTATGAGCCCCAGCATTTT; V: TRBV10-3; length: 14; D: TRBD1; J: TRBJ1-5
CDR3: CASRPGQGREKLFF; DNA: TGCGCCAGCCGACCAGGACAGGGTCGGGAAAAACTGTTTTTT; V: TRBV5-1; length: 14; D: TRBD1; J: TRBJ1-4
CDR3: CASSIIQGYYGYTF; DNA: TGTGCCAGTAGTATAATCCAGGGATACTATGGCTACACCTTC; V: TRBV19; length: 14; D: NA; J: TRBJ1-2
CDR3: CASSVQAATNEKLFF; DNA: TGTGCCAGCAGCGTACAGGCTGCAACTAATGAAAAACTGTTTTTT; V: TRBV11-2; length: 15; D: NA; J: TRBJ1-4
CDR3: CASSFRSGGTEAFF; DNA: TGTGCCAGCAGTTTCCGTTCCGGCGGGACTGAAGCTTTCTTT; V: TRBV7-3; length: 14; D: NA; J: TRBJ1-1
CDR3: CASSDGRDNEKLFF; DNA: TGTGCCAGCAGTGACGGGCGGGATAATGAAAAACTGTTTTTT; V: TRBV2; length: 14; D: NA; J: TRBJ1-4
CDR3: CASSVGQGGWEQFF; DNA: TGTGCCAGCAGCGTAGGACAGGGAGGATGGGAGCAGTTCTTC; V: TRBV2; length: 14; D: TRBD1; J: TRBJ2-1
CDR3: CSARQATNEKLFF; DNA: TGCAGCGCCAGACAAGCAACTAATGAAAAACTGTTTTTT; V: TRBV29-1; length: 13; D: NA; J: TRBJ1-4
CDR3: CATRTGNSGNTIYF; DNA: TGTGCCACCAGAACAGGGAACTCTGGAAACACCATATATTTT; V: TRBV11-2; length: 14; D: NA; J: TRBJ1-3
CDR3: CASSLTSGGPITDTQYF; DNA: TGTGCCAGCAGTTTGACTAGCGGGGGGCCCATCACAGATACGCAGTATTTT; V: TRBV27; length: 17; D: TRBD2; J: TRBJ2-3
CDR3: CASRSGLHSYEQYF; DNA: TGTGCCAGCAGATCGGGACTCCACTCCTACGAGCAGTACTTC; V: TRBV27; length: 14; D: NA; J: TRBJ2-7
CDR3: CASSESQRGDTYEQYF; DNA: TGCGCCAGCAGTGAGTCCCAGCGGGGGGACACCTACGAGCAGTACTTC; V: TRBV10-1; length: 16; D: TRBD2; J: TRBJ2-7
CDR3: CASSLSTVDSYEQYF; DNA: TGTGCCAGCAGCCTCTCCACGGTAGACTCCTACGAGCAGTACTTC; V: TRBV7-2; length: 15; D: NA; J: TRBJ2-7
CDR3: CASSYSMTENYGYTF; DNA: TGTGCCAGCAGTTACTCGATGACAGAGAACTATGGCTACACCTTC; V: TRBV6-5; length: 15; D: NA; J: TRBJ1-2
CDR3: CASSFGRGGPYEQYF; DNA: TGTGCCAGCAGCTTCGGCCGGGGGGGCCCGTACGAGCAGTACTTC; V: TRBV7-9; length: 15; D: TRBD2; J: TRBJ2-7
CDR3: CASSQDEHLSNYGYTF; DNA: TGTGCCAGCAGCCAAGATGAACACCTCTCTAACTATGGCTACACCTTC; V: TRBV14; length: 16; D: NA; J: TRBJ1-2
CDR3: CASSHSDYEQYF; DNA: TGTGCCAGCAGCCATAGCGACTACGAGCAGTACTTC; V: TRBV9; length: 12; D: NA; J: TRBJ2-7
CDR3: CAISTRDNEQFF; DNA: TGTGCCATCAGTACTAGAGACAATGAGCAGTTCTTC; V: TRBV10-3; length: 12; D: NA; J: TRBJ2-1
CDR3: CASSLASYSYEQYF; DNA: TGTGCCAGCAGCTTAGCGTCCTACTCCTACGAGCAGTACTTC; V: TRBV7-8; length: 14; D: NA; J: TRBJ2-7
CDR3: CATGQAVYGYTF; DNA: TGTGCCACGGGACAGGCCGTGTATGGCTACACCTTC; V: TRBV15; length: 12; D: TRBD1; J: TRBJ1-2
CDR3: CASSQAGHTNYGYTF; DNA: TGTGCCAGCAGCCAAGCGGGACACACTAACTATGGCTACACCTTC; V: TRBV14; length: 15; D: NA; J: TRBJ1-2
CDR3: CASSEGPRRDYEQYF; DNA: TGTGCCAGCAGTGAGGGACCGCGGAGGGACTACGAGCAGTACTTC; V: TRBV6-1; length: 15; D: NA; J: TRBJ2-7
CDR3: CASSPDRVEYF; DNA: TGTGCCAGCAGCCCAGACAGGGTCGAGTACTTC; V: TRBV5-5; length: 11; D: TRBD1; J: TRBJ2-7
CDR3: CASSTGQGGGYTF; DNA: TGTGCCAGCAGCACGGGACAGGGAGGAGGCTACACCTTC; V: TRBV7-2; length: 13; D: TRBD1; J: TRBJ1-2
CDR3: CASSDISGPGETQYF; DNA: TGTGCCAGTAGCGATATATCGGGTCCGGGGGAGACCCAGTACTTC; V: TRBV19; length: 15; D: NA; J: TRBJ2-5
CDR3: CSVEALGLTGYGYTF; DNA: TGCAGCGTTGAAGCCCTTGGGTTGACGGGCTATGGCTACACCTTC; V: TRBV29-1; length: 15; D: NA; J: TRBJ1-2
CDR3: CASSLWVPGGGTDTQYF; DNA: TGTGCCAGCAGTTTATGGGTCCCCGGGGGGGGCACAGATACGCAGTATTTT; V: TRBV28; length: 17; D: TRBD2; J: TRBJ2-3
CDR3: CASRSGLAGGGEQFF; DNA: TGTGCCAGCAGGTCGGGACTAGCGGGGGGCGGTGAGCAGTTCTTC; V: TRBV27; length: 15; D: TRBD2; J: TRBJ2-1
CDR3: CASSTWVRAGNTIYF; DNA: TGTGCCAGCAGTACGTGGGTCAGGGCTGGAAACACCATATATTTT; V: TRBV28; length: 15; D: NA; J: TRBJ1-3
CDR3: CASSIGDRGYEQYF; DNA: TGTGCCAGTAGTATTGGGGACAGGGGTTACGAGCAGTACTTC; V: TRBV19; length: 14; D: TRBD1; J: TRBJ2-7
CDR3: CASLAPEGNTIYF; DNA: TGTGCCAGCCTTGCACCCGAGGGAAACACCATATATTTT; V: TRBV6-1; length: 13; D: NA; J: TRBJ1-3
CDR3: CASSLNSRLAGIYNEQFF; DNA: TGTGCCAGCAGCTTAAACTCCAGGCTAGCGGGGATCTACAATGAGCAGTTCTTC; V: TRBV7-6; length: 18; D: TRBD2; J: TRBJ2-1
CDR3: CASSGQGTWGYTF; DNA: TGTGCCAGCAGTGGACAGGGAACCTGGGGCTACACCTTC; V: TRBV6-1; length: 13; D: TRBD1; J: TRBJ1-2
CDR3: CASSWPGHYEQYF; DNA: TGTGCCAGTAGTTGGCCAGGGCACTACGAGCAGTACTTC; V: TRBV19; length: 13; D: NA; J: TRBJ2-7
CDR3: CASSSGQGYEQYF; DNA: TGTGCCAGCAGTTCGGGACAGGGCTACGAGCAGTACTTC; V: TRBV2; length: 13; D: TRBD1; J: TRBJ2-7
CDR3: CASSPTGAGNEKLFF; DNA: TGTGCCAGCAGCCCGACAGGGGCGGGTAATGAAAAACTGTTTTTT; V: TRBV7-9; length: 15; D: TRBD1; J: TRBJ1-4
CDR3: CASSSTGTDGYTF; DNA: TGTGCCAGCAGCTCGACAGGGACGGATGGCTACACCTTC; V: TRBV7-3; length: 13; D: TRBD1; J: TRBJ1-2
CDR3: CASSLVSTSGYNEQFF; DNA: TGTGCCAGCAGCTTAGTCTCGACTAGCGGGTACAATGAGCAGTTCTTC; V: TRBV7-3; length: 16; D: TRBD2; J: TRBJ2-1
CDR3: CASSPNGLAGSYEQYF; DNA: TGTGCCAGCTCACCAAATGGACTAGCGGGTTCCTACGAGCAGTACTTC; V: TRBV18; length: 16; D: TRBD2; J: TRBJ2-7
CDR3: CASSIRASGVNNEQFF; DNA: TGTGCCAGTAGTATAAGAGCTAGCGGGGTTAACAATGAGCAGTTCTTC; V: TRBV19; length: 16; D: TRBD2; J: TRBJ2-1
CDR3: CASSPTPTGQETQYF; DNA: TGTGCCAGCAGCCCAACCCCGACAGGACAAGAGACCCAGTACTTC; V: TRBV6-5; length: 15; D: NA; J: TRBJ2-5
CDR3: CASSFTGRGSPLHF; DNA: TGTGCCAGCAGTTTTACAGGGAGGGGTTCACCCCTCCACTTT; V: TRBV6-6; length: 14; D: NA; J: TRBJ1-6
CDR3: CASSPRQGRYYEQYF; DNA: TGTGCCAGCAGCCCTAGACAGGGAAGGTACTACGAGCAGTACTTC; V: TRBV7-8; length: 15; D: TRBD1; J: TRBJ2-7
CDR3: CASSVRQGVGNSPLHF; DNA: TGTGCCAGCAGCGTAAGACAGGGGGTGGGAAATTCACCCCTCCACTTT; V: TRBV5-6; length: 16; D: TRBD1; J: TRBJ1-6